This is a list of T cell receptor beta chains from one sample in a study of OX40 agonist ivuxolimab in advanced cancers. The data were produced by immunoSEQ multiplex PCR, yet TCRdb's version contains in-frame clones alone and is incomplete. Of 99,000 or so clones listed, approximately 84% were seen once; the top ten hold around 5.9%. The specimen was CD4+ or CD8+ T cells sorted from blood, collected in a trial of the OX40 agonist ivuxolimab. These receptors came from an adult with an advanced solid tumor such as melanoma, head and neck, liver or kidney cancer. Both conserved end residues are part of each CDR3.

j_gene | v_gene | CDR3aa
TRBJ2-5 | TRBV6-5 | CASRSTWDQETQYF
TRBJ2-3 | TRBV7-2 | CAGRDRGTDTQYF
TRBJ2-2 | TRBV4-3 | CASSQDTGTQRELFF
TRBJ2-2 | TRBV5-4 | CASSKAIAGPQTGELFF
TRBJ1-2 | TRBV27 | CASSSIQGWGGYTF
TRBJ2-7 | TRBV6-6 | CASSYQQALSEQYF
TRBJ2-1 | TRBV11-2 | CASSRQWTSGRDEQFF
TRBJ2-1 | TRBV5-5 | CASSLGPDNEQFF
TRBJ2-7 | TRBV7-9 | CASSPRTAYEQYF
TRBJ1-5 | TRBV10-3 | CAISESGYNQPQHF
TRBJ1-5 | TRBV2 | CASSGGQGVRSNQPQHF
TRBJ2-7 | TRBV6-6 | CASSYGRAYEQYF
TRBJ2-5 | TRBV7-2 | CASDLAGGSYQETQYF
TRBJ1-2 | TRBV28 | CASTLDRNYGYTF
TRBJ1-1 | TRBV30 | CAWGQGAGGAFF
TRBJ1-3 | TRBV7-2 | CASSRTGGIGNTIYF
TRBJ2-1 | TRBV6-5 | CASSLTSGIVHEQFF
TRBJ1-3 | TRBV4-1 | CASSQDQWGALSGNTIYF
TRBJ1-1 | TRBV30 | CAGEYSGEAFF
TRBJ2-1 | TRBV19 | CASSIRTSGGSYNEQFF
TRBJ1-6 | TRBV30 | CAWSANPGTGSSPLHF
TRBJ1-2 | TRBV7-9 | CASSLGDRQSLYGYTF
TRBJ2-3 | TRBV5-5 | CASSLEGADTQYF
TRBJ2-2 | TRBV11-2 | CASSQGAFPNTGELFF
TRBJ2-7 | TRBV5-4 | CASRNRDRGWEQYF
TRBJ2-5 | TRBV18 | CASSPSKGAQETQYF
TRBJ1-2 | TRBV27 | CASSFDAGQIYGYTF
TRBJ2-5 | TRBV19 | CASRRAGGPQETQYF
TRBJ1-2 | TRBV19 | CASSIVPGPYGYTF
TRBJ1-2 | TRBV7-9 | CASSPRGNYGYTF
TRBJ2-3 | TRBV7-8 | CASSLSVGGPPDTQYF
TRBJ1-5 | TRBV15 | CATSRVPMDTSNQPQHF
TRBJ2-2 | TRBV23-1 | CASSQNTGTGNTGELFF
TRBJ2-4 | TRBV2 | CASSSPGTSGGAGSKNIQYF
TRBJ2-7 | TRBV10-3 | CASRETYEQYF
TRBJ2-2 | TRBV7-2 | CASSFGRSSTGELFF
TRBJ1-5 | TRBV30 | CAWSVGGVSNQPQHF
TRBJ2-1 | TRBV7-6 | CASSSLLKNEQFF